The T cell receptor beta chain described here comes from a study of T cells expressing NK-cell markers (dated by TCRdb to the early 2020s). Background for the entire study: In sorted CD3+CD56+NKG2C+, CD3+CD56+NKG2C- and CD3+CD56-NKG2C+ T-cell subsets from several donors, TCR beta-chain repertoires were profiled. Among the eight sequenced donors, only one was HCMV-seronegative, while the other seven were HCMV-seropositive. Illumina HiSeq 2000/2500, MiSeq or NextSeq was used to sequence libraries as 2 x 150 bp reads. Randomly selected healthy volunteers, three men and five women, were used as the eight sequenced donors. Points the paper makes about the study in general: In a handful of donors, the dominant CD3+CD56+NKG2C+ clonotypes were found to rank among the top 10 CD8+ clonotypes and to make up about 1.0-7.0% of CD8+ T cells. It remained unclear whether the expanded NKG2C-expressing T cell clones were specific for HCMV antigens. Those dominant clonotypes were again the most abundant among CD3+CD56-NKG2C+ cells in a few donors, at about 28.3-60.1%.

Reading the germline V gene gives CDR1 MNHEY and CDR2 SVGEGT. The CDR3 runs 16 residues from the cysteine to the phenylalanine. Only the protein is available. The reads were generated on an Illumina HiSeq 2000. 5'RACE template switching, by which a universal primer site and unique molecular identifiers were added, was used to make TCR beta cDNA libraries. Synthesis of cDNA was primed from the TCR beta constant segment and was followed by two consecutive PCR amplification steps. From the authors' description of their analysis: Reads were demultiplexed and grouped by UMI with MIGEC, and clonotypes were assembled and quantified with MiTCR. To remove erroneous sequences, TCR cDNA sequences were retained only when supported by two or more reads. The tcR package was used for downstream repertoire analysis, and clonotypes were matched between fractions using CDR3 nucleotide sequence together with V segment. VDJmatch was used to annotate antigen specificity against VDJdb, with one amino acid substitution in CDR3 allowed. Through TCRdb reprocessing, the reads give one entry per CDR3 protein sequence; DNA is omitted. TCRdb's processing, not the authors', yielded these V and J calls. This sample's table has entries for around 280,000 distinct CDR3 sequences. Of the sample, 0.39% is held by the ten largest clones.

To determine HCMV serostatus, a commercial ELISA kit was used to detect HCMV-specific IgG in serum. Ficoll density gradient centrifugation was used to isolate peripheral blood mononuclear cells from blood. On this clonotype: No antigen is known for it.

The V and J segments used are TRBV6-2 or TRBV6-3 and TRBJ1-5; TCRdb proposes TRBD1, but this gene call is untestable without DNA. Sequencing used blood T cells: a sorted CD56 or NKG2C T cell subset, CD4+ or CD8+ T cells, or bulk PBMC T cells (not recorded which). The receptor comes from a man between 18 and 35 years old in good health. Donor details come from another sample of the same person, matched by shared clones. The CDR3 here reads CASTPGSQASNQPQHF.